This T cell receptor (beta chain) was obtained from a study of control samples from healthy donors and cancer patients. This CDR3 is 14 amino acids long. Sequencing was performed with immunoSEQ multiplex PCR; in TCRdb, only in-frame clones are kept and a portion is missing. The sample holds 60,000 to 70,000 clones, over 65% seen once. J is TRBJ2-2 and V is TRBV21-1; the table's D call TRBD2 went unverified against the DNA. TRBV21-1 is noted as a pseudogene. Sample: PBMCs. The receptor was derived from a woman in her fifties or sixties with lung cancer. This CDR3 reads CASAEDLSTGELFF. CDR3 DNA sequence: TGTGCCAGCGCGGAGGATCTGAGCACCGGGGAGCTGTTTTTT.